These 20 T cell receptor beta chains were all obtained from the same sample, sequenced in a study of blood T cell repertoires in COVID-19. Assay: immunoSEQ multiplex PCR; the TCRdb copy retains only in-frame clones and omits some. The sample holds some 200,000 clones, about 83% seen once. Sequenced input: peripheral blood. These receptors were obtained from a woman between 25 and 40 years old with COVID-19, enrolled during active disease.

This clone has a handful of counts. V and J are TRBV6-1 and TRBJ1-3; 8 positions match TRBD1. This CDR3 has 16 residues. The germline gives CDR1 MNHNS, CDR2 SASEGT. V lost 2 bases, J lost 3 bases, and 6 bases stayed unmatched. DNA for the CDR3: TGTGCCAGCAGTGAAAACCTACAGGGGGTTGGAAACACCATATATTTT. Protein product: CASSENLQGVGNTIYF.

In nucleotides, the CDR3 is TGTGCCACCTTGACAGGGGGGTATAATTCACCCCTCCACTTT. It codes for CATLTGGYNSPLHF. V usage is TRBV7-8 and J usage is TRBJ1-6, with 9 bases lining up with TRBD1. V lost 10 bases to trimming and J lost 4 bases; unmatched junction nucleotides: 5. Germline assignment: CDR1 SGHVS and CDR2 FQNEAQ. The CDR3 runs to 14 residues. Variable domain in full (rest from reference TRBV7-8 and TRBJ1-6): GAGVSQSPRYKVAKRGQDVALRCDPISGHVSLFWYQQALGQGPEFLTYFQNEAQLDKSGLPSDRFFAERPEGSVSTLKIQRTQQEDSAVYLCATLTGGYNSPLHFGNGTRLTVT.

The chain combines TRBV19 with TRBJ1-1, with a weak D call TRBD1 (5 bases). The CDR3 contains 14 residues. From germline, CDR1 is LNHDA and CDR2 SQIVND (reference sequence). The V end lost 6 bases, the J end lost 0 bases, and 11 bases lay between the germline ends. The CDR3, as DNA: TGTGCCAGTAGACTATCGGGGGTGAACACTGAAGCTTTCTTT. Its translation is CASRLSGVNTEAFF.

The chain employs TRBV9 and TRBJ1-2, with TRBD1 matching 8 bases. CDR3 length equals 11 residues. Trimming took 5 bases from V and 6 from J; bases not matched to a gene: 0. CDR1 is SGDLS, CDR2 YYNGEE, per germline. CDR3 bases: TGTGCCAGCAGGGACAGGGATGGCTACACCTTC. Translated: CASRDRDGYTF.

The rearrangement uses TRBV19 and TRBJ2-3; maybe TRBD1 (5 bases). Germline V gives CDR1 LNHDA, CDR2 SQIVND (reference sequence). This CDR3 is built from 15 residues. V lost 0 bases to trimming and J lost 4 bases, with 11 bases between them. As DNA, the CDR3 is TGTGCCAGTAGTATAGATGGTAGGGGTGCAGATACGCAGTATTTT. Amino acid sequence: CASSIDGRGADTQYF.

The chain is built from TRBV28 and TRBJ2-1; 7 bases agree with TRBD2. With 6 bases clipped from V and 7 bases from J, the junction kept 9 bases outside the gene matches. The germline V gene encodes CDR1 MDHEN and CDR2 SYDVKM. The CDR3 contains 14 residues. DNA for the CDR3: TGTGCCAGCAGCCCGGGCGGAGCGGGAAATGAGCAGTTCTTC. Protein product: CASSPGGAGNEQFF.

This clone has just a few counts. The chain combines TRBV7-2 with TRBJ1-1; 8 bases map to TRBD1. Germline CDR1 SGHTA, CDR2 FQGNSA. J gave up 5 bases and V 5 bases, and 7 bases lay outside the gene matches. The length of the CDR3 is 14 residues. CDR3 loop: CASSTPGQGTEAFF. The DNA for the CDR3 is TGTGCCAGCAGCACACCCGGACAGGGAACTGAAGCTTTCTTT. The full variable domain, with the rest looked up from reference TRBV7-2 and TRBJ1-1, is GAGVSQSPSNKVTEKGKDVELRCDPISGHTALYWYRQSLGQGLEFLIYFQGNSAPDKSGLPSDRFSAERTGGSVSTLTIQRTQQEDSAVYLCASSTPGQGTEAFFGQGTRLTVV.

The gene calls are TRBV11-2 and TRBJ2-7; tentatively, D is TRBD2 (5 bases). V lost 6 bases and J 3 bases, leaving 15 bases between the germline ends. The CDR3 has 14 residues. In germline, CDR1 is SGHAT, CDR2 FQNNGV. DNA for the CDR3: TGTGCCAGCAGTTTCGGACTGACCCTCTACGAGCAGTACTTC. This gives the protein CASSFGLTLYEQYF.

The sample holds a few counts of this clone. The V and J genes are TRBV6-4 and TRBJ2-3; TRBD1 aligns across 8 bases. The CDR3 extends over 15 amino acids. The germline V gene has CDR1 MRHNA and CDR2 SNTAGT. Trimming at V came to 2 bases and at J to 5 bases, leaving 6 bases not matched to a gene. The CDR3 spells CASSDGQGAGDTQYF. CDR3 coding DNA: TGTGCCAGCAGTGACGGCCAGGGGGCCGGAGATACGCAGTATTTT.

Only a few counts were recorded for this clone. V usage is TRBV18 and J usage is TRBJ2-7, with TRBD1 identical over 9 bases. Trimming removed 3 bases from V and 6 bases from J; junction bases left unmatched: 6. This CDR3 has 14 residues. Germline V lookup: CDR1 KGHSH, CDR2 LQKENI. CDR3 nucleotide sequence: TGTGCCAGCTCACCGACAGGGGGAGCAGGCGAGCAGTACTTC. The encoded protein is CASSPTGGAGEQYF.

This clone was observed a handful of times. The chain combines TRBV11-3 with TRBJ2-1; 10 bases fit TRBD2. Germline CDR1 SGHNT, CDR2 YENEEA. The V gene end was trimmed by 5 bases and the J gene end by 6 bases; junction bases not matched to a gene: 10. This CDR3 comprises 16 residues. The CDR3 is CASSGTGLAGVNEQFF. CDR3 nucleotides: TGTGCCAGCAGCGGAACGGGGCTAGCGGGAGTCAATGAGCAGTTCTTC.

The rearrangement joins TRBV19 to TRBJ1-4, with 8 positions matching TRBD1. The ends lost 4 bases at V and 8 bases at J; junction bases unmatched: 3. The V gene's germline CDR1 is LNHDA and CDR2 SQIVND (reference sequence). This CDR3 is built from 13 residues. As DNA, the CDR3 is TGTGCCAGTAGTAGCAGGGGGCGAGAAAAACTGTTTTTT. Translated, it gives CASSSRGREKLFF.

This chain uses TRBV19 with TRBJ1-2; no clear D gene. The V gene's germline CDR1 is LNHDA and CDR2 SQIVND (reference sequence). Trimming stripped 4 bases from V and 5 bases from J, with 14 bases between. This CDR3 is 14 amino acids long. The DNA of the CDR3 is TGTGCCAGTAGTACCCTCAGTGGAGATTATGGCTACACCTTC. Its protein is CASSTLSGDYGYTF.

The V and J genes are TRBV5-1 and TRBJ2-1, with TRBD2 matching over 10 bases. Germline CDR1 SGHRS, CDR2 YFSETQ. This CDR3 region has 16 residues. V lost 0 bases and J lost 7; bases outside the gene matches: 7. Here the CDR3 reads CASSLALAGVSNEQFF. The CDR3 DNA reads TGCGCCAGCAGCTTGGCCCTAGCGGGGGTTTCAAATGAGCAGTTCTTC.

The chain is built from TRBV6-1 and TRBJ2-7; 7 nucleotides match TRBD1. Trimming removed 1 base from V and 6 bases from J; junction bases left unmatched: 6. Germline CDR1 is MNHNS and CDR2 is SASEGT. The CDR3 extends over 14 amino acids. In DNA, the CDR3 is TGTGCCAGCAGTGAAGACAGGGGTTTATCCGAGCAGTACTTC. Translated, it gives CASSEDRGLSEQYF.

In its sample, this clone was seen a few times. This sequence joins TRBV5-1 and TRBJ2-5, with 7 bases fitting TRBD1. V was pared by 4 bases and J by 1 base, with 4 bases of the junction left unmatched. This CDR3 spans 14 amino acids. Germline loops: CDR1 SGHRS, CDR2 YFSETQ. This CDR3 reads CASSPGQVQETQYF. CDR3 sequence (DNA): TGCGCCAGCAGCCCAGGACAGGTCCAAGAGACCCAGTACTTC. Looking up the rest from reference TRBV5-1 and TRBJ2-5 gives the full variable domain: KAGVTQTPRYLIKTRGQQVTLSCSPISGHRSVSWYQQTPGQGLQFLFEYFSETQRNKGNFPGRFSGRQFSNSRSEMNVSTLELGDSALYLCASSPGQVQETQYFGPGTRLLVL.

The CDR3 DNA sequence: TGTGCCACCACCCAGGGTAGCGGCTACACCTTC. It translates to CATTQGSGYTF. The chain has TRBV27 and TRBJ1-2, with a possible D match to TRBD1 (5 bases). Germline-derived CDR1 and CDR2 are MNHEY and SMNVEV (reference sequence). Trimming took off 10 bases at V and 8 bases at J, with 14 bases between the two ends. CDR3 length equals 11 residues.

The CDR3 DNA is TGCGCCAGCAGCTTGGGACAACCAAGACAGGGGCTCATCCAAAGCTCCTACGAGCAGTACTTC. As protein: CASSLGQPRQGLIQSSYEQYF. J is TRBJ2-7 and V is TRBV5-1; 8 nucleotides line up with TRBD1. This CDR3 has 21 residues. The V gene end was trimmed by 0 bases and the J gene end by 0 bases; junction bases not matched to a gene: 20. Germline CDR1 is SGHRS and CDR2 is YFSETQ.

This chain connects TRBV27 to TRBJ1-1, with TRBD1 identical over 7 bases. CDR1 and CDR2 (germline): MNHEY, SMNVEV (reference sequence). V shed 7 bases and J 0 bases; nucleotides not matched to a gene: 8. This CDR3 contains 15 residues. The DNA of the CDR3 is TGTGCCAGCACCCCCCAGGGGGGTCTGAACACTGAAGCTTTCTTT. This encodes CASTPQGGLNTEAFF.

The chain has TRBV24-1 and TRBJ2-1, with TRBD1 matching over 10 bases. The CDR3 totals 16 residues. V shed 4 bases, J shed 6 bases, and the junction held 8 bases outside the gene matches. CDR1 KGHDR and CDR2 SFDVKD come from the germline V gene. CDR3 sequence: CATSDPRDRGSNEQFF. Written as DNA, the CDR3 is TGTGCCACCAGTGACCCCCGGGACAGGGGTTCCAATGAGCAGTTCTTC.